This is a list of T cell receptor beta chains from one sample in a study of blood T cell repertoires in COVID-19. Assay used: immunoSEQ multiplex PCR; TCRdb lists only in-frame clones, some missing. The data show 170,000 or so clones, about 83% seen once. Sequencing input: peripheral blood. These receptors were taken from a human donor in a cohort sampled during active COVID-19. Both conserved end residues are part of each CDR3. A D gene is named only where the DNA matches it firmly. Rows may omit the clone size; those that give it use once, few, many or a size class.

d_call clone_size j_call v_call cdr3_aa cdr3_nt
TRBD1 - TRBJ1-1 TRBV6-2/TRBV6-3 CASSSAGTGEDEAFF TGTGCCAGCAGTTCTGCCGGGACAGGGGAGGATGAAGCTTTCTTT
TRBD2 - TRBJ2-3 TRBV7-9 CASSLGLAGGTDTQYF TGTGCCAGCAGCTTAGGACTAGCGGGAGGCACAGATACGCAGTATTTT
TRBD1 - TRBJ1-2 TRBV7-9 CASSLGQGTANYGYTF TGTGCCAGCAGCTTAGGACAGGGTACAGCTAACTATGGCTACACCTTC
- once TRBJ2-1 TRBV19 CASSIDYYSEQFF TGTGCCAGTAGTATAGACTATTACAGTGAGCAGTTCTTC
- - TRBJ2-7 TRBV18 CASSPDRSREQYF TGTGCCAGCTCACCCGACAGGAGCCGTGAGCAGTACTTC
TRBD2 - TRBJ2-7 TRBV7-2 CASSVREGTYEQYF TGTGCCAGCAGTGTGCGGGAGGGAACCTACGAGCAGTACTTC
- - TRBJ2-3 TRBV7-2 CASSRGTVSADTQYF TGTGCCAGCAGTCGCGGGACCGTCTCGGCGGATACGCAGTATTTT
TRBD2 - TRBJ2-7 TRBV2 CASRRGASGDYSSYEQYF TGTGCCAGCCGGAGAGGGGCTAGCGGGGACTACAGCTCCTACGAGCAGTACTTC
- few TRBJ1-2 TRBV2 CASNNQGGHGYTF TGTGCCAGCAATAATCAGGGAGGACATGGCTACACCTTC
- - TRBJ2-7 TRBV24-1 CATSDPSSYEQYF TGTGCCACCAGTGATCCCAGCTCCTACGAGCAGTACTTC
TRBD1 - TRBJ1-1 TRBV7-2 CARGADGTGSAFF TGTGCCAGAGGAGCTGACGGGACAGGGTCGGCTTTCTTT
- - TRBJ1-2 TRBV10-3 CAIMPQTGIGYTF TGTGCCATCATGCCACAAACAGGGATAGGCTACACCTTC
- once TRBJ1-5 TRBV28 CASSLTGHTNQPQHF TGTGCCAGCAGTTTAACCGGACACACCAATCAGCCCCAGCATTTT
- - TRBJ2-1 TRBV7-9 CASSLGSRVDNEQFF TGTGCCAGCAGCTTAGGCTCACGGGTCGACAATGAGCAGTTCTTC
- - TRBJ2-3 TRBV19 CASSIAGAVKDTQYF TGTGCCAGTAGTATAGCGGGAGCGGTGAAAGATACGCAGTATTTT
TRBD2 - TRBJ2-1 TRBV6-4 CASSGSGSYNEQFF TGTGCCAGCAGTGGTAGCGGGAGTTACAATGAGCAGTTCTTC
- few TRBJ1-2 TRBV11-2 CASSLTVDYGYTF TGTGCCAGCAGCTTAACGGTGGACTATGGCTACACCTTC
- - TRBJ1-5 TRBV19 CASSIEGVGNQPQHF TGTGCCAGTAGTATAGAGGGAGTAGGCAATCAGCCCCAGCATTTT
- - TRBJ1-5 TRBV4-1 CASSLTGTNSNQPQHF TGCGCCAGCAGCCTCACCGGGACAAATAGCAATCAGCCCCAGCATTTT
- once TRBJ1-5 TRBV27 CASSLKLYSNQPQHF TGTGCCAGCAGTTTAAAATTATATAGCAATCAGCCCCAGCATTTT
TRBD1 - TRBJ1-2 TRBV28 CASRETGKGYTF TGTGCCAGCAGAGAGACAGGGAAGGGCTACACCTTC
TRBD1 - TRBJ2-2 TRBV6-5 CASSGTGDTGELFF TGTGCCAGCTCCGGGACAGGGGATACCGGGGAGCTGTTTTTT
- - TRBJ1-1 TRBV14 CASSQGLGMGVNTEAFF TGTGCCAGCAGCCAAGGGCTGGGAATGGGAGTGAACACTGAAGCTTTCTTT
TRBD2 - TRBJ2-7 TRBV4-1 CASSQYSGGGSYEQYF TGCGCCAGCAGCCAATATAGCGGGGGCGGGTCCTACGAGCAGTACTTC
TRBD1 once TRBJ1-1 TRBV11-2 CASSLGDRHIFF TGTGCCAGCAGCTTAGGGGACAGACATATCTTCTTT
TRBD1 - TRBJ2-3 TRBV6-2/TRBV6-3 CASSYLPLQGASTDTQYF TGTGCCAGCAGTTACCTGCCTTTACAGGGGGCTAGCACAGATACGCAGTATTTT
- few TRBJ2-1 TRBV9 CASSPEDFGGDEQFF TGTGCCAGCAGCCCCGAGGACTTTGGTGGGGATGAGCAGTTCTTC
TRBD2 - TRBJ2-1 TRBV28 CASSPGGESRNEQFF TGTGCCAGCAGTCCTGGGGGGGAGAGTCGTAATGAGCAGTTCTTC
TRBD1 - TRBJ2-7 TRBV18 CASSSGPTGSTYEQYF TGTGCCAGCTCATCTGGGCCGACAGGGTCCACCTACGAGCAGTACTTC
TRBD1 - TRBJ1-2 TRBV7-3 CASSLNHIPGQGPYGYTF TGTGCCAGCAGCTTAAACCACATTCCGGGACAGGGCCCGTATGGCTACACCTTC
TRBD1 - TRBJ2-7 TRBV4-3 CASSQDGTGVREQYF TGCGCCAGCAGCCAAGATGGGACAGGGGTTCGCGAGCAGTACTTC
- - TRBJ1-1 TRBV4-3 CASSPREGTEAFF TGCGCCAGCAGCCCCCGTGAGGGCACTGAAGCTTTCTTT
- - TRBJ2-1 TRBV3-1/TRBV3-2 CASSQEGGIYGNEQFF TGTGCCAGCAGCCAAGAGGGGGGTATTTACGGCAATGAGCAGTTCTTC
- - TRBJ1-2 TRBV6-5 CASSRRSQGDYGYTF TGTGCCAGCAGCCGAAGATCACAGGGAGACTATGGCTACACCTTC
- - TRBJ2-7 TRBV3-1/TRBV3-2 CASSIRYEQYF TGTGCCAGCAGCATCCGCTACGAGCAGTACTTC
- - TRBJ1-1 TRBV5-1 CASSLVTGTEAFF TGCGCCAGCAGCTTGGTAACGGGGACTGAAGCTTTCTTT
TRBD2 - TRBJ2-7 TRBV7-2 CASSLFPRGGDEQYF TGTGCCAGCAGCTTATTCCCGCGGGGGGGCGACGAGCAGTACTTC
- - TRBJ1-1 TRBV2 CASSPQTEAFF TGTGCCAGCAGTCCACAGACTGAAGCTTTCTTT
- - TRBJ1-2 TRBV9 CASSVAETPNNYGYTF TGTGCCAGCAGCGTAGCAGAGACACCAAACAACTATGGCTACACCTTC
TRBD1 - TRBJ1-2 TRBV28 CASSTGQGIYGYTF TGTGCCAGCAGTACCGGACAGGGGATCTATGGCTACACCTTC
- - TRBJ2-5 TRBV7-3 CASSLTGDETQYF TGTGCCAGCAGCTTAACGGGAGACGAGACCCAGTACTTC
TRBD1 - TRBJ2-7 TRBV18 CASSPDRGVREQYF TGTGCCAGCTCACCAGACAGGGGTGTGAGGGAGCAGTACTTC
TRBD2 once TRBJ2-7 TRBV6-2/TRBV6-3 CASSDNTRTSGRWGSPYEQYF TGTGCCAGCAGTGATAACACCCGGACTAGCGGGAGATGGGGTAGCCCCTACGAGCAGTACTTC
TRBD1 - TRBJ2-7 TRBV7-2 CASSIDRGPHYEQYF TGTGCCAGCAGCATAGACAGGGGGCCCCACTACGAGCAGTACTTC
- - TRBJ2-7 TRBV5-4 CASQQGTLFEQYF TGTGCCAGCCAACAGGGAACCCTTTTTGAGCAGTACTTC
- - TRBJ2-4 TRBV10-1 CASSGGENIQYF TGCGCCAGCAGTGGGGGGGAAAACATTCAGTACTTC
TRBD2 - TRBJ2-3 TRBV27 CASSLQRGWDTQYF TGTGCCAGCAGTTTACAGCGGGGTTGGGATACGCAGTATTTT
- - TRBJ1-2 TRBV5-1 CASSSEGGWGYGYTF TGCGCCAGCAGTTCCGAGGGAGGATGGGGCTATGGCTACACCTTC
TRBD1 - TRBJ2-7 TRBV7-2 CASSFPRDRGTYEQYF TGTGCCAGCAGCTTCCCTAGGGACAGGGGGACCTACGAGCAGTACTTC
- few TRBJ2-2 TRBV27 CASSLTSGSNTGELFF TGTGCCAGCAGTTTGACCTCCGGGTCGAACACCGGGGAGCTGTTTTTT